This TCR beta chain was documented in a study of beta chain features in type 1 diabetes. Study-wide points: Among patients with Type 1 diabetes, TCRB CDR3s were moderately but significantly shorter in every one of the four CD4+ subsets.

This clone was observed a handful of times. What it binds is not known. Of the isolated RNA, all was reverse transcribed, and so the sequenced material was expressed TCRB transcripts. Profiling relied on immunoSEQ multiplex PCR, and the TCRdb table lists in-frame clones only, not all of them. Of about 240,000 clones in the sample, roughly 30% were seen once. The CDR3 contains 14 residues. V gave up 2 bases and J gave up 5 bases; unmatched junction bases: 3. Germline assignment: CDR1 KGHSH and CDR2 LQKENI. This chain joins TRBV18 and TRBJ2-5; 9 bases map to TRBD2. The sequenced material came from central memory CD4+ T cells from blood. The TCR comes from a man aged 25 to 45 in good health. The DNA for the CDR3 is TGTGCCAGCTCACCAGCGGGGGGGCTGGAGACCCAGTACTTC. Encoded protein: CASSPAGGLETQYF.